This TCR beta chain was recorded in a study of T-cell reconstitution after alpha-beta-depleted transplantation in children. The length of the CDR3 is 14 residues. Per germline, CDR1 DFQATT and CDR2 SNEGSKA (reference sequence). Trimming removed 2 bases from V and 1 base from J, with 6 bases in between. For TCRbeta, the library was prepared with unique molecular identifiers. MiXCR, run by TCRdb on the PCR reads, gives a single entry per CDR3 protein. The data contain fewer than 150,000 distinct CDR3 sequences, about 9.9% of them singletons. The study, taken as a whole, reports: Some patients' high day-60 TCRbeta diversity was attributed to recipient cells surviving conditioning. From newly produced T cells came most of the T-cell counts and diversity one year after transplant.

This clonotype was counted a few times. The antigen is not known. The starting material was PBMCs, mostly from graft donor cells, obtained 180 days after TCRalphabeta/CD19-depleted stem cell transplant. The receptor was derived from a girl under three years old who had a stem cell transplant for combined immunodeficiency, so the T cells may come from the graft donor. J is TRBJ2-6 and V is TRBV20-1; D remains unclear. The CDR3 sequence: CSARTGSGANVLTF. Here the CDR3 DNA reads TGCAGTGCTAGAACCGGATCTGGGGCCAACGTCCTGACTTTC.